This TCR beta chain was identified in a study of identical twins. The CDR3 loop spans 15 amino acids. Germline-derived CDR1 and CDR2 are LNHNV and YYDKDF (reference sequence). V was pared by 3 bases and J by 2 bases, with 4 bases of the junction left unmatched. TCRdb re-called the 5' RACE reads through MiXCR, storing one row per CDR3 protein. The sample consists of 700,000 or so distinct CDR3 sequences, around 8.3% of them appearing once. These data were likewise used in another study, on yellow fever vaccine responses in identical twins.

The clonotype comes from a woman under 30 in good health. The specimen sequenced was PBMCs. This sequence joins TRBV15 and TRBJ2-3; 8 nucleotides match TRBD1. CDR3 protein: CATSSWTGNTDTQYF. In DNA, the CDR3 is TGTGCCACCAGCAGCTGGACAGGGAACACAGATACGCAGTATTTT.